Many counts were recorded for the clone carrying this T cell receptor beta chain. Antigen specificity is unknown. The sample comes from a study of T cells in Graves' hyperthyroidism and ophthalmopathy. Deletions cut 5 bases from V and 3 bases from J, with 13 bases between. Per the germline V gene, CDR1 is SEHNR and CDR2 is FQNEAQ (reference sequence). This CDR3 is 14 amino acids long. Regarding the study as a whole: Peripheral blood also featured most of the thyroid clonotypes expanded above 0.001.

Amplification of TCR beta CDR3 regions was performed using RNA transcripts as template. The HTBI primer set served for first-round RT-PCR of the TCR CDR3. TCRdb recomputed calls from the multiplex PCR reads with MiXCR, one row per CDR3 protein. Of 80,000 to 100,000 distinct CDR3 sequences in the sample, 35% to 45% were seen once. Patients aged 18 to 65 had newly diagnosed hyperthyroidism that had lasted under 2 months. This rearrangement joins TRBV7-9 to TRBJ1-2; D is unresolved. Sequencing used peripheral blood or thyroid tissue (not recorded which). This receptor was obtained from a woman aged 25-40 years with Graves' hyperthyroidism. DNA for the CDR3: TGTGCCAGCAGCCGGAACGGTGGGGACTATGGCTACACCTTC. As protein: CASSRNGGDYGYTF.